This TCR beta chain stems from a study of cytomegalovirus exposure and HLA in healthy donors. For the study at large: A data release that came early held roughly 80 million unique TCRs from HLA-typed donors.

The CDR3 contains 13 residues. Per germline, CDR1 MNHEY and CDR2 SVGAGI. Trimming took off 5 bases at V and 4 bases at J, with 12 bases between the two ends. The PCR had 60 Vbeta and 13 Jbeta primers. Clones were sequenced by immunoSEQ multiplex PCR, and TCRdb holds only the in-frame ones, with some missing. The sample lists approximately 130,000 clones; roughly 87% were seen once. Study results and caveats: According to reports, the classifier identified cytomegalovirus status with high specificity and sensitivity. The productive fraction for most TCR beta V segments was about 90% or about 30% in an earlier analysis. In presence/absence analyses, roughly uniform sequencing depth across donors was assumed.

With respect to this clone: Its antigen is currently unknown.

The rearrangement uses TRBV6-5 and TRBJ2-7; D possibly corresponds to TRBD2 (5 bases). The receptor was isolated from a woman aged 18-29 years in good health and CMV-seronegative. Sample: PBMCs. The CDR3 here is CASSMGERYEQYF. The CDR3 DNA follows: TGTGCCAGCAGTATGGGTGAGCGGTACGAGCAGTACTTC.